The source of this TCR beta chain is a study of cytomegalovirus exposure and HLA in healthy donors. Study-level points and caveats: When analyzed later, a missense DCLRE1C variant was found to be linked to TCR beta V- and J-gene trimming. More than 15,000 TCR beta sequences were associated with HLA alleles at 0.05 false discovery rate in a later analysis.

The PCR employed 60 Vbeta primers together with 13 Jbeta primers. Libraries were prepared by immunoSEQ multiplex PCR; TCRdb keeps only in-frame clonotypes and omits some of them. This table holds about 100,000 clones, 65% to 80% found once. About this clone: Its antigen is unknown.

Specimen: PBMCs. This receptor was identified in a woman aged 18-35 years in good health and CMV-seropositive.

The CDR3 region is CASSPPYRGSIEQYF. The CDR3 DNA follows: TGTGCCAGCAGTCCACCCTATAGGGGGTCGATCGAGCAGTACTTC. The gene calls are TRBV28 and TRBJ2-7; D possibly corresponds to TRBD1 (6 bases). CDR1 is MDHEN, CDR2 SYDVKM, per germline. The CDR3 has 15 residues. Trimming took off 5 bases at V and 6 bases at J, with 20 bases between the two ends.